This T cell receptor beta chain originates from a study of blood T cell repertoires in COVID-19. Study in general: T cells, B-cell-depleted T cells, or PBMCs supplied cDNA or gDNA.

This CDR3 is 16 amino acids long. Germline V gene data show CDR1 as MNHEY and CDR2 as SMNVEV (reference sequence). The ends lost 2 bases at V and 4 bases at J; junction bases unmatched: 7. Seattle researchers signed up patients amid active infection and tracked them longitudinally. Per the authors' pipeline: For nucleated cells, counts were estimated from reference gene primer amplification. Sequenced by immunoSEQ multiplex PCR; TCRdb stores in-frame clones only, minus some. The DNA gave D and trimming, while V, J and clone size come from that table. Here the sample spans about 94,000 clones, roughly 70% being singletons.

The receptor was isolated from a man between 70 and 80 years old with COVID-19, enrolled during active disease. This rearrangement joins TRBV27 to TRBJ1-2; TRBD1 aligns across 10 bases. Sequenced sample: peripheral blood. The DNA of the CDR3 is TGTGCCAGCAGTTTAATAGGACAGGGGGTCCTCTATGGCTACACCTTC. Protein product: CASSLIGQGVLYGYTF.